This T cell receptor (beta chain) appears in the sequencing data of a study of response to subunit inactivated influenza vaccine (dated by TCRdb to about 2018). Notes on the research overall: The study used deep quantitative T cell receptor repertoire profiling to track responses to a trivalent subunit inactivated influenza vaccine.

The paper's findings and limits, for the study overall: The authors suggested that each seasonal influenza vaccination may recruit only a limited number of new T cells.

The protocol used for the library was RT-PCR. Reads for this sample came from an Illumina HiSeq 2500. TCRdb handled the public reads itself, with Q25 trimming in fastp and clone calling in MiXCR, and kept productive beta chains. Every entry covers one CDR3 protein and lists the most common genes and DNA from its rows. The sample contains roughly 460,000 distinct CDR3 sequences, approximately 10% of them found a single time. Roughly 12% of the sample comes from the top ten. The time point label on this specimen signifies: around 47 days after influenza vaccine administration. Reading from cysteine to phenylalanine, the CDR3 counts 13 amino acids. The retained sequence is limited to the CDR3, 39 bases, with the frame set at the first base. Germline trimming: 5 bases from V, 4 bases from J; junction bases outside gene matches: 5. Looking up the germline V gene yields CDR1 SGHDT and CDR2 YYEEEE. A remark on this clonotype: It has no known antigen specificity. Base qualities are missing; no much larger clone stands one base away.

The specimen comprised PBMCs from blood, sampled roughly 48 days after vaccination. The chain uses TRBV5-6 and TRBJ2-5; 7 nucleotides in the junction match TRBD2. The TCR was taken from a man aged 50 to 60 who received an inactivated influenza vaccine. Donor details come from another sample of the same person, matched by shared clones. The CDR3 here reads CASRGEGLETQYF. The nucleotide sequence is given as TGTGCCAGCAGAGGGGAGGGGTTAGAGACCCAGTACTTC. The full variable domain, completed from the reference TRBV5-6 and TRBJ2-5 proteins outside the CDR3, reads DAGVTQSPTHLIKTRGQQVTLRCSPKSGHDTVSWYQQALGQGPQFIFQYYEEEERQRGNFPDRFSGHQFPNYSSELNVNALLLGDSALYLCASRGEGLETQYFGPGTRLLVL.